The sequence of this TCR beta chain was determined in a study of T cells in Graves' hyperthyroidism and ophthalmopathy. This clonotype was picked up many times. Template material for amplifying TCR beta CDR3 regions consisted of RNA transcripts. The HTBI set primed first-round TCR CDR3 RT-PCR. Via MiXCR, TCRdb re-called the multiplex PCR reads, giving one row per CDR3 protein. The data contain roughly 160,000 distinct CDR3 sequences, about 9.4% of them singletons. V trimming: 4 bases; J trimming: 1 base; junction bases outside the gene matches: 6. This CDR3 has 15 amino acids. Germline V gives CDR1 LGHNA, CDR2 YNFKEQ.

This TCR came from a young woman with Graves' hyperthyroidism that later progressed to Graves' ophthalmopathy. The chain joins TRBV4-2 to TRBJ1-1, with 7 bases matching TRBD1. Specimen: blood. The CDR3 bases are TGTGCCAGCAGCCTTGGAAGACAGGGGAACACTGAAGCTTTCTTT. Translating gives CASSLGRQGNTEAFF.